The 14 T cell receptor beta chains given below trace back to one sample, sequenced in a study of CD8+ T cells in alopecia areata. After isolation, RNA underwent reverse transcription to generate cDNA as the sequencing template. Data came from immunoSEQ multiplex PCR; TCRdb stores just in-frame clones and leaves some out. Listed here are over 100,000 clones without any singletons, the top ten holding around 20%. Sequencing used lesional skin. The receptor source for this set is a C3H/HeJ mouse with alopecia areata. This strain has MHC haplotype H2-k.

As regards this clone: Mouse names are used for the genes. The CDR3 is cut off 4 residues early in the read; its end comes from the germline J gene. The V call is TRBV1, the J call TRBJ2-3, with D possibly TRBD1 on 6 matching bases. From germline, CDR1 is NSQYPW and CDR2 LRSPGD (reference sequence). The CDR3 sequence is 14 residues long. V lost 2 bases and J lost 3, with 9 bases in between. The CDR3 sequence is CTCSAFDRAETLYF. The CDR3 DNA, read in part, is TGCACCTGCAGTGCATTCGACAGGGCAGAA.

Concerning this clone itself: Germline and genes here are mouse. CDR3 DNA, as far as it was read: TGCACCTGCAGTGCAGATGTCGTGGCAAACTCC. It codes for CTCSADVVANS. The CDR3 in full is CTCSADVVANSDYTF. The genes are TRBV1 and TRBJ1-2; the D is unclear. The missing CDR3 end, 4 residues past where the read stops, is filled in from the germline J gene. This CDR3 is 15 amino acids long. Germline CDR1 is NSQYPW and CDR2 is LRSPGD (reference sequence). V was pared by 0 bases and J by 0 bases, with 8 bases between.

With respect to this clone: All gene names here are mouse names. Read sequence stops 4 residues before the CDR3 end, and the germline J gene provides the missing end. This rearrangement joins TRBV13-3 to TRBJ2-1; TRBD1 matches 12 bases. The CDR3 spans 14 residues. In germline, CDR1 is NNHDY, CDR2 SYVADS. The CDR3 protein is CASSAGDRGPEQFF. The CDR3 bases that were read are TGTGCCAGCAGTGCAGGGGACAGGGGGCCT.

Points on this clone: Gene and germline names: mouse. The read terminates 4 residues before the CDR3 end, so the remaining end is supplied by the germline J gene. The rearrangement links TRBV13-3 to TRBJ1-4; 11 nucleotides line up with TRBD1. Germline loops: CDR1 NNHDY, CDR2 SYVADS. This CDR3 region has 15 residues. The part of the CDR3 DNA that was read is TGTGCCAGCAGTGGGGGACAGGGGGATCCCGAA. Protein product: CASSGGQGDPE. The entire CDR3 protein is CASSGGQGDPERLFF.

Worth noting for this clone: The gene symbols are mouse symbols. The observed sequence ends 4 residues before the CDR3 terminus, with the missing tail filled in from the germline J gene. V and J are TRBV1 and TRBJ2-2; D uncertain. The CDR3 has 14 residues. Trimming shortened V by 3 bases and J by 4 bases, and 9 bases separated the two germline ends. CDR1 is NSQYPW, CDR2 LRSPGD, per germline (reference sequence). CDR3: CTCSAPLSTGQLYF. CDR3 bases read: TGCACCTGCAGTGCTCCACTAAGCACCGGG.

Only a few counts were recorded for this clone. The genes are named according to mouse. The read stops 4 residues short of the end of the CDR3; the missing end is completed from the germline J gene. The rearrangement joins TRBV16 to TRBJ1-2; D perhaps matches TRBD1 (6 bases). Germline V lookup: CDR1 SGHSA, CDR2 FRNQAP. This CDR3 spans 14 amino acids. Trimming removed 3 bases at V and 3 bases at J, with 11 bases between. The CDR3 DNA, read in part, is TGTGCAAGCAGCTTCCAGGGGCCGGACTCC. Protein sequence: CASSFQGPDS. The complete CDR3 sequence is CASSFQGPDSDYTF.

Many counts were recorded for this clone. Gene labels here are mouse ones. The read halts 4 residues ahead of the CDR3 end, with the missing end drawn from the germline J gene. This rearrangement joins TRBV13-2 to TRBJ2-5; 10 bases map to TRBD2. V shed 2 bases and J 2 bases; nucleotides not matched to a gene: 5. In germline, CDR1 is NNHNN, CDR2 SYGAGS (reference sequence). The CDR3 spans 16 residues. This CDR3 is CASGEEDWGVQDTQYF. The CDR3 bases that were read are TGTGCCAGCGGTGAGGAAGACTGGGGGGTCCAAGAC.

Concerning this clone itself: Genes and germline come from the mouse. The CDR3 goes on 4 residues after the read ends, and that part is filled in from the germline J gene. The rearrangement joins TRBV13-3 to TRBJ2-1; weak D call: TRBD1 (6 bases). This CDR3 has 11 amino acids. Germline V gene sequence: CDR1 NNHDY, CDR2 SYVADS. CDR3 amino acids: CASEQGTEQFF. The sequenced part of the CDR3 DNA is TGTGCCAGCGAACAGGGAACT.

The table lists this clone with a few counts. All gene names here are mouse names. The CDR3 end falls 4 residues outside the read, so it is completed with the germline J gene. The chain carries TRBV1 and TRBJ2-7; weak D call: TRBD1 (7 bases). The germline CDR1 and CDR2 sequences are NSQYPW and LRSPGD (reference sequence). The CDR3 totals 16 residues. Between the trimmed V and J ends, which lost 0 bases and 0 bases, there was a span of 12 bases. CDR3 sequence: CTCSAEGAGGSYEQYF. The part of the CDR3 DNA that was read is TGCACCTGCAGTGCAGAGGGGGCAGGGGGCTCCTAT.

This clone was counted only a few times. Each gene name is a mouse one. The sequence runs out 4 residues before the end of the CDR3; the remainder is reconstructed from the germline J gene. The V gene is TRBV13-1, the J gene TRBJ1-2, with 11 nucleotides matching TRBD1. The ends lost 8 bases at V and 4 bases at J; junction bases unmatched: 4. From germline, CDR1 is NSHNY and CDR2 SYGAGN. This CDR3 has 13 residues. CDR3 in amino acids: CARGTGGGSDYTF. Partial CDR3 DNA: TGTGCCAGAGGGACAGGGGGGGGCTCC.

In its sample, this clone was seen a few times. At residue 12, the TCRdb amino acid sequence and the translated nucleotide sequence differ, so the protein here is the DNA translation. The gene names given are mouse names. The sequence runs out 3 residues before the end of the CDR3; the remainder is reconstructed from the germline J gene. The chain carries TRBV14 and TRBJ1-3; no clear D. The germline V gene has CDR1 SGHDT and CDR2 FRDEAV. V lost 4 bases to trimming and J lost 0 bases, with 11 bases between them. The CDR3 is 15 amino acids. The CDR3 spells CASSHDTYSGNTLYF. Partial CDR3 DNA: TGTGCCAGCAGTCATGACACCTATTCTGGAAATACG. Drawing the rest from reference TRBV14 and TRBJ1-3, the complete variable domain is EAGVTQSPRYAVLQEGQAVSFWCDPISGHDTLYWYQQPRDQGPQLLVYFRDEAVIDNSQLPSDRFSAVRPKGTNSTLKIQSAKQGDTATYLCASSHDTYSGNTLYFGEGSRLIVV.

Worth noting for this clone: Genes and germline come from the mouse. The CDR3 goes on 4 residues after the read ends, and that part is filled in from the germline J gene. V and J are TRBV19 and TRBJ2-1, with no clear D. The CDR3 runs 13 residues. Germline V gene lookup returns CDR1 FNHDT and CDR2 SITEND (reference sequence). The V end lost 5 bases, the J end lost 2 bases, and 8 bases lay between the germline ends. CDR3 DNA (partial): TGTGCCAGCAGCCGACTACACTATGCT. This encodes CASSRLHYA. The whole CDR3 protein is CASSRLHYAEQFF.

This clone was counted only a few times. The genes and germline here are from mouse. The CDR3 is cut off 4 residues early in the read; its end comes from the germline J gene. J is TRBJ2-7 and V is TRBV19; D is unresolved. CDR1 and CDR2 from the germline V gene are FNHDT and SITEND (reference sequence). CDR3 length: 11 residues. The covered CDR3 bases are TGTGCCAGCAGTTCCACTTAT. Translated: CASSSTY. The whole CDR3 protein is CASSSTYEQYF.

Turning to this clone: The genes are named according to mouse. With the read ending 4 residues before the CDR3 end, the germline J gene is used to fill in that end. J is TRBJ1-4 and V is TRBV13-3, with TRBD1 matching 9 bases. With V trimmed by 3 bases and J by 3 bases, 9 bases remained unmatched. The CDR3 consists of 17 residues. Looked up from germline, CDR1 is NNHDY and CDR2 is SYVADS. Partial CDR3 DNA: TGTGCCAGCAGTGCGACCTCCGGGACAGGGACCAACGAA. Translating gives CASSATSGTGTNE. The whole CDR3 region reads CASSATSGTGTNERLFF.